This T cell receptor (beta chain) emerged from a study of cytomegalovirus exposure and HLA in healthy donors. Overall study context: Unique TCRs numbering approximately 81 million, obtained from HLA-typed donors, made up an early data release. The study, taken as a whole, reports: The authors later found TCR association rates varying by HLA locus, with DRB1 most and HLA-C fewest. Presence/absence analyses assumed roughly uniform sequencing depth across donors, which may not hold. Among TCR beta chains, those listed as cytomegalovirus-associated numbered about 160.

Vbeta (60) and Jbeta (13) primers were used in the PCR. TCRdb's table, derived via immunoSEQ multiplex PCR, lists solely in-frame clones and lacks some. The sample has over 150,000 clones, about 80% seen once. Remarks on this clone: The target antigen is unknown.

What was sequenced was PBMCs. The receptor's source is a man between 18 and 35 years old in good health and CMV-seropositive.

The CDR3 sequence is CASSRGTSHTGELFF. The CDR3 nucleotides are TGCGCCAGCAGCCGAGGGACTAGCCACACCGGGGAGCTGTTTTTT. The chain links TRBV4-3 to TRBJ2-2, with 9 bases matching TRBD2. The CDR3 sequence is 15 residues long. Losses at the gene ends were 4 bases for V and 3 bases for J; bases not matched to a gene: 3. Germline values: CDR1 LGHNA, CDR2 YSLEER.